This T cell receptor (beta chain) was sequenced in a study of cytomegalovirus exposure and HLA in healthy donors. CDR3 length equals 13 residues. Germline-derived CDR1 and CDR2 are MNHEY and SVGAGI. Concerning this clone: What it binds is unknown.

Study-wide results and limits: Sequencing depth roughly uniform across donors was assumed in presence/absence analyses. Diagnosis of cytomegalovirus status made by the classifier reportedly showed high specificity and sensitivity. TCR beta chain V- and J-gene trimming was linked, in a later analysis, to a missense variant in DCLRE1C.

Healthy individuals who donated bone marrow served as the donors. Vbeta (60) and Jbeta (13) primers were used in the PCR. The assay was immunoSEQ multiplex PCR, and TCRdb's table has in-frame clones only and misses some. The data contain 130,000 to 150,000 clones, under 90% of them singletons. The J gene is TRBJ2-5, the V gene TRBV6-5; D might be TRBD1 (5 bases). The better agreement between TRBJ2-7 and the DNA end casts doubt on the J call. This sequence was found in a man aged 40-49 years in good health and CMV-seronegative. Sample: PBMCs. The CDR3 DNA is TGTGCCAGCAGCCCCCAGGGTATCCACGAGCAGTACTTC. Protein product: CASSPQGIHEQYF.